These T cell receptor beta chains were read from a single sample in a study of early T cells in non-severe SARS-CoV-2 infection. TCRdb recomputed calls from the 5' RACE reads with MiXCR, one row per CDR3 protein. Altogether 45,000 to 50,000 distinct CDR3 sequences are present, roughly 6.1% being singletons, with the ten largest covering around 7%. The sequenced sample was whole blood, obtained at baseline. Receptors were obtained from an adult who was a healthcare worker with PCR-confirmed SARS-CoV-2 infection or an uninfected control (not recorded which). CDR3s include the opening cysteine and the closing phenylalanine or tryptophan. The D gene is left open where the match is weak. Rows may omit the clone size; those that give it use once, few, many or a size class.

V,D,J,size,CDR3,DNA
TRBV20-1,.,TRBJ2-1,many,CSASETMGNEQFF,TGCAGTGCTAGCGAGACTATGGGCAATGAGCAGTTCTTC
TRBV11-2,.,TRBJ2-3,many,CASSLDEIGRRDTQYF,TGTGCCAGCAGCTTAGATGAAATAGGGAGGCGAGATACGCAGTATTTT
TRBV27,TRBD2,TRBJ2-1,many,CASKGLAESNEQFF,TGTGCCAGCAAGGGACTAGCGGAATCCAATGAGCAGTTCTTC
TRBV20-1,TRBD2,TRBJ2-3,many,CSARPAVSGMGADTQYF,TGCAGTGCTAGACCTGCGGTAAGCGGGATGGGAGCAGATACGCAGTATTTT
TRBV11-2,TRBD1,TRBJ2-1,medium-sized,CASSSTPTGTGKDNEQFF,TGTGCCAGCAGCTCTACCCCCACCGGGACAGGGAAGGACAATGAGCAGTTCTTC
TRBV5-1,TRBD1,TRBJ1-4,few,CASSLREDRGRKLFF,TGCGCCAGCAGCTTGCGAGAGGACAGGGGAAGAAAACTGTTTTTT
TRBV6-2/TRBV6-3,.,TRBJ2-4,few,CASSTTGTVAKNIQYF,TGTGCCAGCAGTACTACCGGGACGGTAGCCAAAAACATTCAGTACTTC
TRBV19,TRBD2,TRBJ2-1,few,CASSPFTGTSGRHEQFF,TGTGCCAGTAGTCCCTTCACCGGGACTAGCGGGAGGCATGAGCAGTTCTTC
TRBV7-9,.,TRBJ2-7,few,CASSLVAGSNEQYF,TGTGCCAGCAGCTTAGTCGCAGGGAGTAACGAGCAGTACTTC
TRBV5-1,TRBD1,TRBJ1-2,many,CASSGDRAYGYTF,TGCGCCAGCAGCGGGGACAGGGCCTATGGCTACACCTTC
TRBV3-1,TRBD2,TRBJ2-7,many,CASSLGLAAYEQYF,TGTGCCAGCAGCTTGGGACTAGCGGCCTACGAGCAGTACTTC
TRBV28,TRBD2,TRBJ2-3,.,CASSPPRGRADTQYF,TGTGCCAGCAGCCCTCCTCGCGGGAGAGCAGATACGCAGTATTTT
TRBV11-1,.,TRBJ2-7,many,CASSSYEEQYF,TGTGCCAGCAGCTCCTACGAGGAGCAGTACTTC
TRBV24-1,TRBD1,TRBJ1-5,few,CATSGVTGEGQPQHF,TGTGCCACCAGTGGCGTGACAGGGGAGGGACAGCCCCAGCATTTT
TRBV19,.,TRBJ2-3,many,CASSLGTSTDTQYF,TGTGCCAGTAGCCTCGGGACCAGCACAGATACGCAGTATTTT
TRBV27,TRBD1,TRBJ1-1,.,CASSSQDRVKAFF,TGTGCCAGCAGTTCCCAGGACAGGGTAAAAGCTTTCTTT
TRBV28,.,TRBJ2-2,few,CASREGTGELFF,TGTGCCAGCAGAGAAGGCACCGGGGAGCTGTTTTTT
TRBV7-8,.,TRBJ2-3,many,CASSSGAPATDTQYF,TGTGCCAGCAGCTCAGGGGCCCCCGCGACAGATACGCAGTATTTT
TRBV6-6,.,TRBJ1-3,.,CASTLVGAGNTIYF,TGTGCCAGCACCTTAGTTGGGGCTGGAAACACCATATATTTT
TRBV12-3/TRBV12-4,.,TRBJ2-1,many,CASTPAYNEQFF,TGTGCCAGCACCCCCGCCTACAATGAGCAGTTCTTC
TRBV4-3,.,TRBJ2-3,many,CASSQAYGDTQYF,TGCGCCAGCAGCCAAGCCTACGGGGATACGCAGTATTTT
TRBV14,.,TRBJ1-5,many,CASSQDQWQPQHF,TGTGCCAGCAGCCAAGATCAGTGGCAGCCCCAGCATTTT
TRBV29-1,.,TRBJ1-4,many,CSGARGKGEKLFF,TGCAGCGGTGCGAGGGGTAAAGGGGAAAAACTGTTTTTT
TRBV29-1,TRBD1,TRBJ2-2,.,CSVARDRGPGELFF,TGCAGCGTTGCCCGGGACAGGGGGCCCGGGGAGCTGTTTTTT
TRBV18,.,TRBJ2-1,many,CASSPLPGRGNEQFF,TGTGCCAGCTCACCCCTACCCGGACGGGGCAATGAGCAGTTCTTC
TRBV7-9,.,TRBJ2-7,few,CASSLPRGPQYF,TGTGCCAGCAGCTTACCCCGGGGGCCGCAGTACTTC
TRBV11-2,TRBD1,TRBJ2-5,many,CASSSIGTDPSKTQYF,TGTGCCAGCAGTTCTATCGGGACAGACCCGAGCAAGACCCAGTACTTC
TRBV28,.,TRBJ1-1,many,CASRKGGPNTEAFF,TGTGCCAGCAGGAAGGGGGGTCCGAACACTGAAGCTTTCTTT
TRBV5-1,.,TRBJ2-3,few,CASSLLTTDTQYF,TGCGCCAGCAGCTTGCTGACCACAGATACGCAGTATTTT
TRBV28,TRBD2,TRBJ2-1,few,CASSFSFGAGGPVSASYNEQFF,TGTGCCAGCAGTTTCTCGTTTGGCGCGGGAGGGCCCGTTAGTGCATCCTACAATGAGCAGTTCTTC
TRBV10-1,.,TRBJ2-1,once,CASTGVTYNEQFF,TGCGCCAGCACGGGGGTCACCTACAATGAGCAGTTCTTC
TRBV19,.,TRBJ2-7,.,CASTHRDSSYEQYF,TGTGCCAGTACTCACAGAGACAGCTCCTACGAGCAGTACTTC
TRBV11-3,TRBD1,TRBJ2-3,.,CASSRQGTFGNTQYF,TGTGCCAGCAGCCGACAGGGGACATTCGGAAATACGCAGTATTTT
TRBV19,.,TRBJ1-4,many,CASSKNAPGPFNEKLFF,TGTGCCAGTAGTAAAAACGCGCCGGGGCCCTTTAATGAAAAACTGTTTTTT
TRBV12-3/TRBV12-4,TRBD1,TRBJ1-6,many,CASSLQGGSPLHF,TGTGCCAGCAGTTTGCAGGGGGGTTCACCCCTCCACTTT
TRBV12-3/TRBV12-4,TRBD1,TRBJ2-5,many,CASSSGQGAAETQYF,TGTGCCAGCAGTTCGGGACAGGGGGCCGCAGAGACCCAGTACTTC
TRBV28,.,TRBJ2-7,.,CASSPTRTAYEQYF,TGTGCCAGCAGCCCGACTAGGACTGCCTACGAGCAGTACTTC
TRBV20-1,TRBD2,TRBJ2-1,many,CSAREMGTSGYNEQFF,TGCAGTGCTAGAGAGATGGGGACTAGCGGCTACAATGAGCAGTTCTTC
TRBV5-4,.,TRBJ2-5,few,CASSLVGGRAHQETQYF,TGTGCCAGCAGCTTGGTAGGCGGCAGGGCCCACCAAGAGACCCAGTACTTC
TRBV11-2,TRBD2,TRBJ2-7,.,CASSLEGLAGEQYF,TGTGCCAGCAGCTTAGAGGGACTAGCGGGCGAGCAGTACTTC
TRBV11-2,.,TRBJ1-3,many,CASSSTVSGNTIYF,TGTGCCAGCAGCTCGACAGTCTCTGGAAACACCATATATTTT
TRBV7-9,.,TRBJ2-3,many,CASSLVNIYTDTQYF,TGTGCCAGCAGCTTAGTTAACATATACACAGATACGCAGTATTTT
TRBV7-3,TRBD2,TRBJ2-3,few,CASSRLASSTDTQYF,TGTGCCAGCAGCCGACTAGCGAGTTCCACAGATACGCAGTATTTT
TRBV24-1,.,TRBJ2-3,.,CATSDRARGTDTQYF,TGTGCCACCAGTGACCGGGCCAGGGGTACAGATACGCAGTATTTT
TRBV5-1,.,TRBJ2-2,.,CASSLESNTGELFF,TGCGCCAGCAGCTTGGAATCGAACACCGGGGAGCTGTTTTTT
TRBV28,.,TRBJ1-3,many,CASSEGYSGNTIYF,TGTGCCAGCAGCGAAGGGTATTCTGGAAACACCATATATTTT
TRBV20-1,.,TRBJ1-5,many,CSASGSRSQPQHF,TGCAGTGCTAGCGGCAGTCGGAGCCAGCCCCAGCATTTT
TRBV10-3,TRBD1,TRBJ1-3,many,CAISESAGGRNTIYF,TGTGCCATCAGTGAGTCTGCAGGGGGCAGAAACACCATATATTTT
TRBV11-2,.,TRBJ2-2,.,CASSLEGGNTGELFF,TGTGCCAGCAGCTTAGAAGGGGGGAACACCGGGGAGCTGTTTTTT
TRBV13,.,TRBJ2-2,few,CASRRTANTGELFF,TGTGCCAGCAGACGAACAGCTAACACCGGGGAGCTGTTTTTT